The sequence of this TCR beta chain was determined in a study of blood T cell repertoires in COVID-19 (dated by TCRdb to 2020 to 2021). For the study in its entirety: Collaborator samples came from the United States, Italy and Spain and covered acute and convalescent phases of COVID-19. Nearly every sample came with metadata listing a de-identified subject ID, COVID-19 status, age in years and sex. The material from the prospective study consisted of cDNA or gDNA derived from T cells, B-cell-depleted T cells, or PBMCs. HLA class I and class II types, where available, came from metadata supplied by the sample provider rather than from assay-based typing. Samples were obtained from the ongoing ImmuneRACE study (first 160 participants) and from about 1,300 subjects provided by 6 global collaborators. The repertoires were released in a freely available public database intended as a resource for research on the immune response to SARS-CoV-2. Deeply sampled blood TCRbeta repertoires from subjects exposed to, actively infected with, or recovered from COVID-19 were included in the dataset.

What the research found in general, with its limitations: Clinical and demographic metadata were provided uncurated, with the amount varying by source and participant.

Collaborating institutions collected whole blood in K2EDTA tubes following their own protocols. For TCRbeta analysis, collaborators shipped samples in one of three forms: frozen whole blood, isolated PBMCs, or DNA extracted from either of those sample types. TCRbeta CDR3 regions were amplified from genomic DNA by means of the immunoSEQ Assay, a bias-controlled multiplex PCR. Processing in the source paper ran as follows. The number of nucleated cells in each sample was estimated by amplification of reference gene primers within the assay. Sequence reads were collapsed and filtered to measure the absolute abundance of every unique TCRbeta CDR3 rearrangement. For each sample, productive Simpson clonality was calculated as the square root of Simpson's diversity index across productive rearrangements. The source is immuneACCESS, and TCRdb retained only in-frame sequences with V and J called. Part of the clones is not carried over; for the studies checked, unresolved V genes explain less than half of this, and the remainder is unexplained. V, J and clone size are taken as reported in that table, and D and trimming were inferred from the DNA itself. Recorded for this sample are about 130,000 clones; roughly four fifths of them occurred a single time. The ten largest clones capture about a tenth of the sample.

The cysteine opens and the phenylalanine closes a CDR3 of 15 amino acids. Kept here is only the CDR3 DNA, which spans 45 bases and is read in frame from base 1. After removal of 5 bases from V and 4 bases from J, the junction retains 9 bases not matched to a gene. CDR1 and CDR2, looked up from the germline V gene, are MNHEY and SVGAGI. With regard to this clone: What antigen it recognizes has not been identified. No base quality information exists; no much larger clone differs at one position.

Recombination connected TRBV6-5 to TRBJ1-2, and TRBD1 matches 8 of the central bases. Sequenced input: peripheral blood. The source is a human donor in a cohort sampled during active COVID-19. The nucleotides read TGTGCCAGCAGTCTCCGGACAGGGAAGGGCTATGGCTACACCTTC. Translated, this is CASSLRTGKGYGYTF.